This record covers a single TCR beta chain. The CDR3 contains 16 residues. The trim removed 6 bases at V and 6 bases at J, leaving 17 bases unmatched. In germline, CDR1 is MNHEY, CDR2 SVGEGT. Generated by immunoSEQ multiplex PCR, the TCRdb table keeps only in-frame clones and is missing some. The table records around 220,000 clones, roughly 88% of them present only once. The sample belongs to a study of blood T cell repertoires in COVID-19. Looking at the study overall: PBMCs, B-cell-depleted T cells, or T cells provided the cDNA or gDNA that made up the material.

This sequence originates from a man aged 18 to 29 with active or convalescent COVID-19. Sequencing input: peripheral blood. The chain carries TRBV6-2 or TRBV6-3 and TRBJ2-7, with 7 nucleotides matching TRBD1. The CDR3 here is CASSPLAGVTGTEQYF. CDR3 sequence (DNA): TGTGCCAGCAGCCCCCTTGCCGGGGTGACAGGGACCGAGCAGTACTTC.